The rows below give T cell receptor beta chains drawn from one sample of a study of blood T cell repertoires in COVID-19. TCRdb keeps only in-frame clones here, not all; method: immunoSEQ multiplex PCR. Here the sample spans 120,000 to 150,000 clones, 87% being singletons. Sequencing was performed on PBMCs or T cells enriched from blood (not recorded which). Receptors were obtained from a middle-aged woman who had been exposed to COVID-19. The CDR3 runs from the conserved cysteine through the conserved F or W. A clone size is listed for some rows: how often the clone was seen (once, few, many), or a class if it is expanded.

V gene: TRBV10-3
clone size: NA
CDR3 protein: CAISESAGGTRDIQYF

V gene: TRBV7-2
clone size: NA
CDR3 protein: CASSPLGQGLAEAFF

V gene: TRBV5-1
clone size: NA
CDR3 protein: CASSLQGPAEGYTF

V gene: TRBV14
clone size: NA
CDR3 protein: CASSQATGPLGYTF

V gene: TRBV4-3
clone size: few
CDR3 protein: CASSQPSGGYNEQFF

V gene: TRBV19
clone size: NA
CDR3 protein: CASTDRVGGNTIYF

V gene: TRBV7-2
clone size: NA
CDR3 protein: CASSSGQGLGNQPQHF

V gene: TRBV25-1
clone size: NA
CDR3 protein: CASSVQGPYGYTF

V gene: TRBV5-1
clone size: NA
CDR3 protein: CASSLQGTNTEAFF

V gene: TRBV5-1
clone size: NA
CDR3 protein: CASSMGPLGGELFF

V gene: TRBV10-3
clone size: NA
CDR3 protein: CAIRPGLAATTDTQYF

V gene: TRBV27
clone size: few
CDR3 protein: CASRREGYDGELFF

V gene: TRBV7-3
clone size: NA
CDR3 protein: CASSLTLRDRGPSVYGYTF

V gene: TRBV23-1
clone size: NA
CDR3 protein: CASSHPQAKTQYF

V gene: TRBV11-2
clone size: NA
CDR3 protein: CASSLDQGAGTDTQYF

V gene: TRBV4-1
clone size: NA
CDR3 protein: CASSLEPSNTEAFF

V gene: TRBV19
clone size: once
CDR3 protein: CASRRDRGRGTNEKLFF

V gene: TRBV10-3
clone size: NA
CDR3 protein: CAISESKAAYEQYF

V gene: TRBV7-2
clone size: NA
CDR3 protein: CASSLRQEPGNTIYF

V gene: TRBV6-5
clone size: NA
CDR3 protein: CASSMQGASTEAFF

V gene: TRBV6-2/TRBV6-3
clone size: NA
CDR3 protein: CASSRTDTDTQYF

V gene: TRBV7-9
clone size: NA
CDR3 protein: CASRFIPHLAGGSVEQFF

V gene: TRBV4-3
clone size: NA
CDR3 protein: CASSQNSRSNNYGYTF

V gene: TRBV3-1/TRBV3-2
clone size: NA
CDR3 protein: CASSQAGTRPEKLFF

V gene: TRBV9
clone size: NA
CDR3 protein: CASSPRTGSIHYGYTF

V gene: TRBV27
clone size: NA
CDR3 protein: CASRISRDRGHQYF

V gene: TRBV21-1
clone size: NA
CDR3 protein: CAITGTVNTEAFF

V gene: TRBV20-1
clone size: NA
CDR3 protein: CSASKGATGVYEQYF

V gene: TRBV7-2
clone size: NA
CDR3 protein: CASSLRTGPTEAFF

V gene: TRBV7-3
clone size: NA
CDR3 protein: CASSAGTGTGELFF

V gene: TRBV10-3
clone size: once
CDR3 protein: CAISEGTEVGYTF

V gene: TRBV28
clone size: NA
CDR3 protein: CASLSIGVGELFF

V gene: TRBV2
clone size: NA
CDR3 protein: CASSGAGTGFQPQHF

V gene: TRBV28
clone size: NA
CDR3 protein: CASSWGQGLNSPLHF

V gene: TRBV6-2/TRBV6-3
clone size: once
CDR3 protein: CASSDGQALAYF

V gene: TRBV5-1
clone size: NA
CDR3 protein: CASSFQGSEQFF

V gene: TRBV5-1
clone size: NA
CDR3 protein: CASSHASFRAGKTQYF

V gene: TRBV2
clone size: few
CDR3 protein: CASRGQFSSPLHF

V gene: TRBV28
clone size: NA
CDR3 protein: CASSPPEPPKPQHF

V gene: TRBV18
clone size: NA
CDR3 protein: CASSPGTGVSPLHF

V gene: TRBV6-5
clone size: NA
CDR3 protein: CASKPGVAQETQYF

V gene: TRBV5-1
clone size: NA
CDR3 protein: CASSLLMTSVNNEQFF

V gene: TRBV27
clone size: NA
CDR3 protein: CAIRGTGRNEQYF

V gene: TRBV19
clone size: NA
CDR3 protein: CASSSGEANEKLFF

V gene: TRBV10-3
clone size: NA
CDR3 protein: CAISEGGNTEAFF